The 18 T cell receptor beta chains reported below all come from one sample, sequenced in a study of human T cells and chemical hapten exposure. MiXCR was run by TCRdb on the RACE reads, yielding one entry per CDR3 protein. Here the sample spans some 400,000 distinct CDR3 sequences, 4.8% being singletons. This sample's time point: patch test 1, 2 weeks after DPC sensitization. Treatment in this sample: therapeutic diphenylcyclopropenone sensitization with weekly scalp DPC. Sample: whole blood, taken in connection with sensitization to the hapten diphenylcyclopropenone (DPC). These receptors originate from a woman between 50 and 59 years old with alopecia areata. Some clones in this sample may be carry-over from other donors' samples.

This clonotype was counted only a few times. This sequence joins TRBV6-1 and TRBJ2-5; D assignment may be TRBD1 or TRBD2 (5 bases each). CDR1 and CDR2 from the germline V gene are MNHNS and SASEGT. V gave up 0 bases and J gave up 7 bases, with 9 bases separating them. CDR3 size: 13 residues. CDR3 sequence: CASSEAREWTQYF. The CDR3 region has the DNA TGTGCCAGCAGTGAAGCCAGGGAGTGGACCCAGTACTTC.

This chain joins TRBV11-2 and TRBJ2-1; D might be TRBD2 (6 bases). The V end was cut by 5 bases, the J end by 0 bases, with 11 bases between. The CDR3 consists of 15 residues. CDR1 and CDR2 from the germline V gene are SGHAT and FQNNGV. The CDR3: CASSGGLSSYNEQFF. The CDR3 DNA follows: TGTGCCAGCAGCGGGGGACTGAGCTCCTACAATGAGCAGTTCTTC.

This clonotype has ten or more counts. The rearrangement uses TRBV2 and TRBJ2-7; TRBD1 or TRBD2 may be the D gene (6 bases each). The CDR3 has 14 amino acids. Germline lookup yields CDR1 SNHLY and CDR2 FYNNEI. Trimming cost V 8 bases and J 5 bases, with 19 bases left between them. This CDR3 is CASAPGARTNEQYF. The CDR3 DNA reads TGTGCCAGCGCCCCGGGGGCAAGAACTAACGAGCAGTACTTC.

This clonotype was recorded many times. The CDR3 DNA reads TGTGCCAGCAGCCCAGAGGGTACGCAGTATTTT. Amino acid sequence: CASSPEGTQYF. The V gene is TRBV7-8, the J gene TRBJ2-3; D might be TRBD2 (5 bases). Germline V CDR1 and CDR2: SGHVS, FQNEAQ. V was clipped by 5 bases and J by 8 bases, with 8 bases between them. This CDR3 spans 11 amino acids. Full variable domain (rest looked up from reference TRBV7-8 and TRBJ2-3): GAGVSQSPRYKVAKRGQDVALRCDPISGHVSLFWYQQALGQGPEFLTYFQNEAQLDKSGLPSDRFFAERPEGSVSTLKIQRTQQEDSAVYLCASSPEGTQYFGPGTRLTVL.

This clonotype was counted ten times or more. The chain joins TRBV12-3 or TRBV12-4 to TRBJ1-1; the D gene is possibly TRBD1 (6 bases). V was cut by 3 bases and J by 1 base, with 12 bases left in between. The CDR3 runs 15 residues. DNA for the CDR3: TGTGCCAGCAGTTTTTTAGGGACACGGAACACTGAAGCTTTCTTT. Its translation is CASSFLGTRNTEAFF.

Concerning this clonotype: The junction differs from germline at one of its ends, possibly a read error. This sequence joins TRBV7-2 and TRBJ1-3; D is uncertain. CDR1 is SGHTA, CDR2 FQGNSA, per germline. The CDR3 contains 16 residues. In nucleotides, the CDR3 is TGTGCCAGCAGCTTGTTCGACATTAGATCTGGAAAGACCATATATTTT. It specifies CASSLFDIRSGKTIYF. Variable domain in full (rest from reference TRBV7-2 and TRBJ1-3): GAGVSQSPSNKVTEKGKDVELRCDPISGHTALYWYRQSLGQGLEFLIYFQGNSAPDKSGLPSDRFSAERTGGSVSTLTIQRTQQEDSAVYLCASSLFDIRSGKTIYFGEGSWLTVV.

The sample holds a few counts of this clonotype. The chain employs TRBV20-1 and TRBJ2-7, with 9 bases matching TRBD1. This CDR3 comprises 14 residues. Germline assignment: CDR1 DFQATT and CDR2 SNEGSKA (reference sequence). After removal of 3 bases from V and 2 bases from J, the junction contained 5 bases not matched to a gene. The chain's CDR3 is CSARRGQGTYEQYF. In DNA, the CDR3 is TGCAGTGCTAGGCGGGGACAGGGAACCTACGAGCAGTACTTC.

This clonotype has a count of ten or more. The genes are TRBV15 and TRBJ2-7, with D possibly being TRBD1 (6 bases). With 0 bases removed from V and 4 bases from J, the gap between germline ends came to 13 bases. Looked up from germline, CDR1 is LNHNV and CDR2 is YYDKDF (reference sequence). This CDR3 contains 15 residues. Here the CDR3 reads CATSRDLLGAYEQYF. The CDR3 bases are TGTGCCACCAGCAGAGATCTCTTGGGGGCGTACGAGCAGTACTTC.

The chain links TRBV7-8 to TRBJ2-3; 7 bases map to TRBD2. Germline V lookup: CDR1 SGHVS, CDR2 FQNEAQ. The CDR3 totals 17 residues. Trimming took 1 base from V and 0 from J; bases not matched to a gene: 7. Here the CDR3 reads CASSLVEASGSTDTQYF. Here the CDR3 DNA reads TGTGCCAGCAGCTTAGTAGAGGCTAGCGGTAGCACAGATACGCAGTATTTT.

The gene calls are TRBV2 and TRBJ1-2; 7 bases align to TRBD1. The length of the CDR3 is 16 residues. From germline, CDR1 is SNHLY and CDR2 FYNNEI. Unmatched junction bases numbered 8, after V lost 0 bases and J lost 4 bases. CDR3 DNA sequence: TGTGCCAGCAGTGAAGCTAGGCAGGGGGTCGTCTATGGCTACACCTTC. It translates to CASSEARQGVVYGYTF.

The V and J genes are TRBV29-1 and TRBJ1-1; perhaps TRBD1 as D (5 bases). This CDR3 is built from 12 residues. The germline V and J ends were trimmed by 5 bases and 1 base, with 8 bases remaining between them. From germline, CDR1 is SQVTM and CDR2 ANQGSEA. CDR3 nucleotide sequence: TGCAGCGTTTCTCAGGGGAACACTGAAGCTTTCTTT. It codes for CSVSQGNTEAFF.

This clonotype was counted at least ten times. The V and J genes are TRBV28 and TRBJ2-5; D unresolved. Trimming pared 3 bases from V and 5 bases from J, leaving 10 bases between. Germline assignment: CDR1 MDHEN and CDR2 SYDVKM. The CDR3 contains 13 residues. DNA for the CDR3: TGTGCCAGCAGTTTGGTCACAGACGAGACCCAGTACTTC. It yields the protein CASSLVTDETQYF.

Points on this clonotype: A clone one base away is much larger, so this may be a read error. This chain joins TRBV3-1 and TRBJ1-1; TRBD1 agrees at 8 bases. Germline CDR1 reads LGHDT; CDR2 reads YNNKEL (reference sequence). The CDR3 consists of 14 residues. In nucleotides, the CDR3 is TGTACCAGCAGCCAAGATACAGGGGGGAGAGGGGCTTTCTTT. Residues: CTSSQDTGGRGAFF. The full variable domain, with the rest looked up from reference TRBV3-1 and TRBJ1-1, is DTAVSQTPKYLVTQMGNDKSIKCEQNLGHDTMYWYKQDSKKFLKIMFSYNNKELIINETVPNRFSPKSPDKAHLNLHINSLELGDSAVYFCTSSQDTGGRGAFFGQGTRLTVV.

This clonotype showed up many times. The gene calls are TRBV9 and TRBJ1-5, with 9 bases identical to TRBD1. V lost 3 bases and J lost 7; bases outside the gene matches: 5. Germline-derived CDR1 and CDR2 are SGDLS and YYNGEE. This CDR3 is 14 amino acids long. CDR3 in amino acids: CASSGQGGGQPQHF. The CDR3 nucleotides read TGTGCCAGCAGCGGACAGGGGGGCGGACAGCCCCAGCATTTT.

This clonotype was counted at least ten times. This chain links TRBV9 with TRBJ2-3; TRBD2 matches 13 bases. CDR1 is SGDLS, CDR2 YYNGEE, per germline. V shed 3 bases and J 4 bases; nucleotides not matched to a gene: 2. The CDR3 extends over 15 amino acids. Here the CDR3 DNA reads TGTGCCAGCAGCGGGACTAGCGGGAGACCAGATACGCAGTATTTT. Translation: CASSGTSGRPDTQYF.

This clonotype was recorded a few times. V gene TRBV12-3 or TRBV12-4 combines with J gene TRBJ1-5, with D possibly matching TRBD1 (5 bases). V lost 8 bases to trimming and J lost 7 bases, with 18 bases between them. The CDR3 length is 14 residues. The CDR3, as DNA: TGTGCCAGCTGTCCCCTCCAAGGGGTGCAGCCCCAGCATTTT. This translates into CASCPLQGVQPQHF.

This clonotype was counted many times. The J gene is TRBJ2-1, the V gene TRBV29-1, with a weak D call TRBD1 (5 bases). V lost 7 bases, J lost 7 bases, and 20 bases lay in between. Germline lookup yields CDR1 SQVTM and CDR2 ANQGSEA. The CDR3 has 14 residues. CDR3 region: CSGVRQGAVNEQFF. The CDR3 DNA sequence: TGCAGCGGTGTCAGGCAGGGCGCGGTGAATGAGCAGTTCTTC.

This chain connects TRBV20-1 to TRBJ2-1, with 10 bases fitting TRBD2. V lost 5 bases, J lost 5 bases, and 9 bases stayed unmatched. CDR3 size: 15 residues. The germline V gene encodes CDR1 DFQATT and CDR2 SNEGSKA (reference sequence). The CDR3 reads CSAVTGTSAHNEQFF. The DNA for the CDR3 is TGCAGTGCTGTTACCGGGACTAGCGCTCACAATGAGCAGTTCTTC.